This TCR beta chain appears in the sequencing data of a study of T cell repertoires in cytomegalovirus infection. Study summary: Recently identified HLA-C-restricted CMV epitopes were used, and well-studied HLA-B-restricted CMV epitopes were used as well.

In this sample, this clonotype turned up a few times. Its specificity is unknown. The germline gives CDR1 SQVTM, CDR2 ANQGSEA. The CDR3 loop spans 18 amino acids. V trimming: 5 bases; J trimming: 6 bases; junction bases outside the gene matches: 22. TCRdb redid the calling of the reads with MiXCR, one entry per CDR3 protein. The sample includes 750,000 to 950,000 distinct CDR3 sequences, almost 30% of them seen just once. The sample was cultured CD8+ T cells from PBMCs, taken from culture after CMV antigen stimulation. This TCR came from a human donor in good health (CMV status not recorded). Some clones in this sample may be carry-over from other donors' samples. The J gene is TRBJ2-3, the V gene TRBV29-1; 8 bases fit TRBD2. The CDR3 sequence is CSVLNAATGLAAADTQYF. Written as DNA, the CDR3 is TGCAGCGTTTTAAACGCAGCCACAGGACTAGCAGCCGCTGATACGCAGTATTTT.